The entry below describes one TCR delta chain. In its sample, this clone was seen many times. Its antigen target is currently unknown. No clone much larger than this one lies a single base away; base qualities are absent. To prepare the library, multiplex PCR was applied. A 32-plex assay amplified the genomic DNA, with primers for all 8 TRDV and 4 TRDJ genes spanning the CDR3. A 12-nucleotide UMI was attached over about 3 barcoding PCR cycles, and a second PCR was then run with Illumina adapter primers. Libraries were purified with AMPure XP beads and quality-checked on a Fragment Analyzer with the HS NGS Fragment kit. Sequencing was run on an Illumina MiniSeq mid-output kit with roughly 20% PhiX and 150 cycles of paired-end reads. For the original study's pipeline: Reads were processed with MIGEC version 1.2.9 to group reads by UMI and build error-corrected consensus sequences. Post-processing used modified VDJtools version 1.2.1 scripts and the tcR R package. In TCRdb, clones were called once more from the public reads by CATT, and rows of identical DNA were later combined. These V and J calls rely on TCRdb rather than the paper's analysis. For this sample the table gives approximately 2,500 delta-chain clones, of which almost 8.5% were detected only once. The ten largest clones take up roughly half of the sample.

The data originate from a study of DNA immune sequencing with unique molecular identifiers (dated by TCRdb to the early 2020s). In terms of the full investigation: gammadelta T cells were enriched from buffy coats using immunomagnetic cell separation, and their genomic DNA was sequenced. gammadelta T cells were enriched from PBMC of under 11 healthy individuals by fluorescence-activated cell sorting. To compare enriched with non-enriched material, 85 to 100 ng of enriched gammadelta T-cell DNA and 0.95 to 1 ug of non-enriched PBMC DNA were sequenced. The study developed and validated an ultrasensitive DNA-based TRD repertoire sequencing method using PCR-introduced unique molecular identifiers. Validation of the sequencing method was done both on synthetic reference molecules and on blood samples taken from healthy individuals. All donors were healthy people, and roughly ten of the donors were profiled using sorted gammadelta T cells from peripheral blood. The paper as a whole reports these results and caveats: Novel TRD sequences not targeted by the primers cannot be detected with the primer-based approach. Healthy donors differed in TRD repertoire diversity, and several donors were highly oligoclonal, meaning the top 5 clonotypes made up more than half of productive molecules.

This sequence originates from a human donor in good health. What was sequenced was gamma-delta T cells enriched from blood buffy coat, or unenriched PBMCs (not recorded which).

The base sequence is TGTGCTTATAGGAGCGCTCCCCTTGGACTTCAGCCGCTGGGGGACTTCCTTAGTTACACCGATAAACTCATCTTT. Protein translation: CAYRSAPLGLQPLGDFLSYTDKLIF. The sequence links TRAV38-2/DV8 to TRDJ1; 8 bases in the junction line up with TRDD3. The CDR3 holds 25 amino acids from the cysteine to the phenylalanine. The kept DNA is CDR3 alone, 75 bases in frame from the first base. The junction shows trimming of 0 bases on V and 0 bases on J, and the gene matches do not reach 31 bases of it. Taken from the germline V gene, the CDR1 and CDR2 loops are TSESDYY and QEAYKQQN.